This passage covers 27 T cell receptor beta chains from one sample sequenced in a study of shared clonotypes between healthy human individuals. Here immunoSEQ multiplex PCR was the method, and the copy in TCRdb shows in-frame clones only, minus some. Among about 1.1 million clones listed, about 80% were seen once. Sequencing was done on a sample of memory CD4+ T cells from PBMCs. As for subset: CD45RA-negative fraction. Receptors originate from a man in his late teens or twenties in good health. Some clones in this sample may be carry-over from other donors' samples.

This chain connects TRBV19 to TRBJ2-6, with unresolved D. Germline lookup yields CDR1 LNHDA and CDR2 SQIVND (reference sequence). Trimming removed 6 bases from V and 0 bases from J, with 15 bases in between. The CDR3 loop spans 17 amino acids. The CDR3: CASSQGTHRSGANVLTF. The CDR3 coding sequence is TGTGCCAGTAGCCAAGGAACACACCGCTCTGGGGCCAACGTCCTGACTTTC.

The V call is TRBV7-2, the J call TRBJ2-7; D is perhaps TRBD2 (5 bases). This CDR3 contains 15 residues. Trimming pared 1 base from V and 4 bases from J, leaving 14 bases between. Germline CDR1 is SGHTA and CDR2 is FQGNSA. CDR3 in amino acids: CASSLVAVGAYEQYF. The CDR3 DNA is TGTGCCAGCAGCTTAGTGGCTGTGGGAGCTTACGAGCAGTACTTC.

Details on this clone: Compared with germline, one end of the junction differs, possibly owing to a read error. The J gene is TRBJ2-5, the V gene TRBV7-3; D is undetermined. This CDR3 has 11 residues. Germline V CDR1 and CDR2: SGHTA, FQGTGA. For the CDR3, the DNA is TGTGCCAGTAGCTCAGAAGAGACCCAGTACTTC. Translation gives CASSSEETQYF.

This clone was observed a handful of times. The V gene is TRBV29-1, the J gene TRBJ2-1; weak D call: TRBD1 (8 bases). The V gene lost 0 bases and the J gene lost 2 bases, with 14 bases spanning the gap. The CDR3 is 16 residues long. Germline CDR1 is SQVTM and CDR2 is ANQGSEA. The CDR3 reads CSVEDPQGGTYNEQFF. DNA of the CDR3: TGCAGCGTTGAAGATCCACAGGGGGGGACCTACAATGAGCAGTTCTTC.

This clone has a single count. This chain connects TRBV4-2 to TRBJ2-2; possible D gene TRBD2, 6 bases. The CDR3 has 18 residues. CDR1 is LGHNA and CDR2 is YNFKEQ in the germline V gene. Trimming pared 4 bases from V and 0 bases from J, leaving 18 bases between. The CDR3 DNA reads as TGTGCCAGCAGCCCCCGGCTGGCGGGGCTAACGAACACCGGGGAGCTGTTTTTT. Amino acid sequence: CASSPRLAGLTNTGELFF.

The chain combines TRBV7-9 with TRBJ1-1; the D is unclear. The CDR3 is 13 residues long. Germline V CDR1 and CDR2: SEHNR, FQNEAQ (reference sequence). Trimming removed 0 bases at V and 4 bases at J, with 6 bases between. CDR3 coding DNA: TGTGCCAGCAGCTTAGCTCTAGGCACTGAAGCTTTCTTT. Protein product: CASSLALGTEAFF.

The chain couples TRBV5-1 to TRBJ2-3, with 9 bases aligning to TRBD2. The germline CDR1 and CDR2 sequences are SGHRS and YFSETQ. The CDR3 contains 15 residues. V gave up 2 bases and J gave up 5 bases; unmatched junction bases: 6. In DNA form, the CDR3 reads TGCGCCAGCAGCTTTGCGGGAGGGCCCGGAGATACGCAGTATTTT. Amino acid sequence: CASSFAGGPGDTQYF.

The chain combines TRBV5-4 with TRBJ2-7; TRBD1 agrees at 10 bases. V lost 4 bases to trimming and J lost 7 bases; unmatched junction nucleotides: 8. Per germline, CDR1 SGHNT and CDR2 YYREEE (reference sequence). This CDR3 region has 14 residues. CDR3 sequence reads: CASSLRQGAGEQYF. The CDR3 DNA reads TGTGCCAGCAGCCTCCGACAGGGGGCGGGTGAGCAGTACTTC. Supplemented by reference TRBV5-4 and TRBJ2-7, the full variable domain reads ETGVTQSPTHLIKTRGQQVTLRCSSQSGHNTVSWYQQALGQGPQFIFQYYREEENGRGNFPPRFSGLQFPNYSSELNVNALELDDSALYLCASSLRQGAGEQYFGPGTRLTVT.

In its sample, this clone was seen a few times. The rearrangement joins TRBV10-3 to TRBJ1-1; D ambiguous. Trimming shortened V by 0 bases and J by 0 bases, and 8 bases separated the two germline ends. The CDR3 consists of 15 residues. Germline-derived CDR1 and CDR2 are ENHRY and SYGVKD. The CDR3 sequence is CAISESQRMNTEAFF. DNA for the CDR3: TGTGCCATCAGTGAGTCCCAACGTATGAACACTGAAGCTTTCTTT.

This clone appeared a few times. The CDR3 nucleotides read TGTGCCAGCAGTCTCTCAGGGGGGAATTCCTACGAGCAGTACTTC. It codes for CASSLSGGNSYEQYF. This sequence joins TRBV7-3 and TRBJ2-7, with a possible D match to TRBD1 (7 bases). V was cut by 6 bases and J by 1 base, with 16 bases left in between. From germline, CDR1 is SGHTA and CDR2 FQGTGA. The CDR3 loop spans 15 amino acids.

This clone was counted a single time. The chain combines TRBV20-1 with TRBJ2-7, with D perhaps TRBD1 (5 bases). This CDR3 region has 11 residues. Germline-derived CDR1 and CDR2 are DFQATT and SNEGSKA (reference sequence). V was trimmed by 6 bases and J by 2 bases, leaving 8 bases between them. The CDR3 DNA reads as TGCAGTGCCCCGGACACCTACGAGCAGTACTTC. Protein product: CSAPDTYEQYF.

This clone was detected only a few times. This CDR3 is CASSRDRTYEQYF. Written as DNA, the CDR3 is TGTGCCAGCAGTAGGGACAGGACCTACGAGCAGTACTTC. The chain couples TRBV6-1 to TRBJ2-7; TRBD1 matches 8 bases. The CDR3 has 13 residues. Germline trimming cut 5 bases from V and 2 bases from J; bases unmatched to any gene: 2. CDR1 and CDR2 (germline): MNHNS, SASEGT.

This chain uses TRBV7-8 with TRBJ1-5, with D uncertain. The CDR3 consists of 15 residues. The germline V gene has CDR1 SGHVS and CDR2 FQNEAQ. V lost 6 bases and J lost 5, with 17 bases in between. CDR3 coding DNA: TGTGCCAGCAGTTCGCTTCTCGGGGTGGATCAGCCCCAGCATTTT. As protein: CASSSLLGVDQPQHF.

The chain is built from TRBV7-2 and TRBJ2-5; D perhaps matches TRBD1 (5 bases). Germline lookup yields CDR1 SGHTA and CDR2 FQGNSA. The CDR3 is made up of 15 amino acids. V was pared by 4 bases and J by 5 bases, with 17 bases between. Here the CDR3 reads CASSSPPRARETQYF. CDR3 nucleotide sequence: TGTGCCAGCAGCTCCCCCCCCAGGGCTCGGGAGACCCAGTACTTC.

The rearrangement joins TRBV28 to TRBJ1-2; 9 nucleotides agree with TRBD1. The germline CDR1 and CDR2 sequences are MDHEN and SYDVKM. J gave up 6 bases and V 9 bases, and 14 bases lay outside the gene matches. CDR3 length: 15 residues. The CDR3 nucleotides read TGTGCCAGAAACTTTAACAGGGGGCGGTTTAATGGCTACACCTTC. This gives the protein CARNFNRGRFNGYTF.

The chain couples TRBV11-3 to TRBJ2-2, with unresolved D. The V gene's germline CDR1 is SGHNT and CDR2 YENEEA. V was trimmed by 5 bases and J by 6 bases, leaving 4 bases between them. CDR3 length: 11 amino acids. CDR3 sequence reads: CASSQAGELFF. In DNA, the CDR3 is TGTGCCAGCAGCCAGGCCGGGGAGCTGTTTTTT.

The genes are TRBV6-1 and TRBJ1-1; the D is unclear. Trimming removed 4 bases at V and 0 bases at J, with 6 bases between. Germline CDR1 is MNHNS and CDR2 is SASEGT. The CDR3 has 13 residues. In nucleotides, the CDR3 is TGTGCCAGCAGTGGGGCAGTGAACACTGAAGCTTTCTTT. Its protein is CASSGAVNTEAFF.

V and J are TRBV28 and TRBJ1-2; a weak D match, TRBD1 (6 bases). V shed 5 bases and J shed 3 bases, with 16 bases lying between them. Germline assignment: CDR1 MDHEN and CDR2 SYDVKM. This CDR3 has 15 amino acids. The CDR3 region is CASSTPGEPYYGYTF. For the CDR3, the DNA is TGTGCCAGCAGTACCCCAGGGGAGCCATACTATGGCTACACCTTC.

This chain links TRBV27 with TRBJ1-1; 7 bases map to TRBD1. CDR3 length: 17 amino acids. Germline assignment: CDR1 MNHEY and CDR2 SMNVEV (reference sequence). The V and J ends lost 7 bases and 0 bases, in that order; junction bases with no gene match: 14. CDR3 residues: CASTPGRRGLMNTEAFF. The CDR3, as DNA: TGTGCCAGCACCCCCGGACGGAGGGGGCTGATGAACACTGAAGCTTTCTTT.

The V and J genes are TRBV19 and TRBJ1-1; no firm D call. This CDR3 has 14 residues. V gave up 4 bases and J gave up 0 bases, with 9 bases separating them. From germline, CDR1 is LNHDA and CDR2 SQIVND (reference sequence). CDR3 nucleotide sequence: TGTGCCAGTAGTACAAGGACGGTGAACACTGAAGCTTTCTTT. As protein: CASSTRTVNTEAFF.

This clone appeared once. This chain connects TRBV9 to TRBJ1-3; 7 nucleotides line up with TRBD1. Germline loops: CDR1 SGDLS, CDR2 YYNGEE. The CDR3 runs 13 residues. With V trimmed by 4 bases and J by 3 bases, 1 base remained unmatched. CDR3 loop: CASSTGVGNTIYF. For the CDR3, the DNA is TGTGCCAGCAGCACAGGGGTTGGAAACACCATATATTTT.

In its sample, this clone was seen once. V and J are TRBV6-5 and TRBJ1-5; D is ambiguous. Trimming took 8 bases from V and 3 from J, leaving 11 bases between them. This CDR3 has 13 amino acids. Germline-derived CDR1 and CDR2 are MNHEY and SVGAGI. CDR3 sequence (DNA): TGTGCCAGCGCTGAGCAGCCCAATCAGCCCCAGCATTTT. This codes for CASAEQPNQPQHF.

The CDR3 bases are TGTGCCAGCAGCGTAGTATCTAGTAGGGTTGAGCAGTTCTTC. Encoded protein: CASSVVSSRVEQFF. The chain links TRBV9 to TRBJ2-1; D not certain. The V end was cut by 0 bases, the J end by 9 bases, with 13 bases between. The CDR3 is 14 residues long. The germline V gene encodes CDR1 SGDLS and CDR2 YYNGEE.

The CDR3 spells CASSPATSAQYF. CDR3 coding DNA: TGTGCCAGCTCACCGGCCACTAGCGCACAGTACTTC. The J gene is TRBJ2-7, the V gene TRBV18; 7 nucleotides agree with TRBD2. CDR1 and CDR2 (germline): KGHSH, LQKENI. CDR3 length equals 12 residues. V trimming: 3 bases; J trimming: 10 bases; junction bases outside the gene matches: 6.

Many counts were recorded for this clone. The V call is TRBV7-8, the J call TRBJ1-4; 10 bases are shared with TRBD1. This CDR3 has 16 residues. V lost 8 bases, J lost 0 bases, and 6 bases stayed unmatched. CDR1 and CDR2 from the germline V gene are SGHVS and FQNEAQ. This CDR3 reads CASRRTGGATNEKLFF. DNA for the CDR3: TGTGCCAGCCGCCGGACAGGGGGTGCAACTAATGAAAAACTGTTTTTT. The whole variable domain, remainder taken from reference TRBV7-8 and TRBJ1-4, is GAGVSQSPRYKVAKRGQDVALRCDPISGHVSLFWYQQALGQGPEFLTYFQNEAQLDKSGLPSDRFFAERPEGSVSTLKIQRTQQEDSAVYLCASRRTGGATNEKLFFGSGTQLSVL.

This clone occurred a few times. The chain uses TRBV7-9 and TRBJ1-5; 8 bases map to TRBD1. Germline loops: CDR1 SEHNR, CDR2 FQNEAQ (reference sequence). With 5 bases clipped from V and 2 bases from J, the junction kept 2 bases outside the gene matches. This CDR3 comprises 14 residues. This CDR3 is CASSTDRGNQPQHF. The CDR3 DNA sequence: TGTGCCAGCAGCACGGACAGGGGCAATCAGCCCCAGCATTTT.

J is TRBJ2-3 and V is TRBV9; D unresolved. This CDR3 has 12 amino acids. Trimming stripped 0 bases from V and 4 bases from J, with 3 bases between. CDR1 SGDLS and CDR2 YYNGEE come from the germline V gene. Written as DNA, the CDR3 is TGTGCCAGCAGCGTAGAAGCAGATACGCAGTATTTT. Its protein product is CASSVEADTQYF.